This is a list of T cell receptor beta chains from one sample in a study of T cell repertoires in cytomegalovirus infection. TCRdb reanalysed the reads using MiXCR and keeps one entry per CDR3 protein. The data show 310,000 or so distinct CDR3 sequences, with about 9.2% seen just once and less than 3% held by the top ten. The sequenced sample consisted of PBMCs. These TCRs come from a human donor in good health (CMV status not recorded). Some clones in this sample may be carry-over from other donors' samples. CDR3s include the opening cysteine and the closing phenylalanine or tryptophan.

v_gene	j_gene	CDR3aa
TRBV19	TRBJ2-3	CASRGSAGGTDTQYF
TRBV7-9	TRBJ2-5	CASSPRQGATQETQYF
TRBV29-1	TRBJ2-5	CSVEIKETQYF
TRBV7-3	TRBJ1-2	CASSLGPRNYGYTF
TRBV6-1	TRBJ1-4	CASSLAGDKEKLFF
TRBV20-1	TRBJ2-1	CSASIRTGLIDEQFF
TRBV20-1	TRBJ2-1	CSARPLAGGKNYNEQFF
TRBV7-9	TRBJ1-5	CASSSVPSNQPQHF
TRBV2	TRBJ2-7	CASSETGEAYEQYF
TRBV7-9	TRBJ2-3	CASSLGRITDTQYF
TRBV19	TRBJ1-5	CASSGSTPQHF
TRBV28	TRBJ1-5	CASIGPYNQPQHF
TRBV29-1	TRBJ2-1	CSVATVMNEQFF
TRBV29-1	TRBJ1-1	CSVVGRLSNTEAFF
TRBV10-3	TRBJ2-7	CASAPGQDYEQYF
TRBV7-2	TRBJ2-7	CASSITSGGWTYEQYF
TRBV23-1	TRBJ2-5	CASSQSGAYQETQYF
TRBV13	TRBJ1-3	CASSYDRLSGNTIYF
TRBV5-4	TRBJ1-2	CASSPPDREGYTF
TRBV10-3	TRBJ2-1	CAIKDSYNEQFF
TRBV2	TRBJ2-3	CASSESGRAGTDTQYF
TRBV7-2	TRBJ2-1	CASSGESWVFF
TRBV7-2	TRBJ1-3	CASSPRGGVSGNTIYF
TRBV20-1	TRBJ1-6	CSARSPGSYNSPLHF
TRBV6-5	TRBJ1-6	CASSYRGSYNSPLHF
TRBV6-5	TRBJ1-6	CASSRGGLGSPLHF
TRBV13	TRBJ1-6	CASSLDRAPSPLHF